One and the same sample provided the 14 T cell receptor beta chains below, sequenced in a study of untreated major depressive disorder. Sequencing used immunoSEQ multiplex PCR; TCRdb keeps in-frame clones, though not all of them. The sample records just over 20,000 clones, around 87% being singletons. Material for sequencing was CD4+ T cells from PBMCs. These receptors came from a woman aged 30 to 39 in good health.

J is TRBJ1-1 and V is TRBV29-1; D call uncertain. The CDR3 runs 12 residues. Germline V CDR1 and CDR2: SQVTM, ANQGSEA. V gave up 4 bases and J gave up 10 bases, with 16 bases separating them. The CDR3 nucleotides read TGCAGCGTTGGGGAAGGCCTGGGCGGAGCTTTCTTT. Translating gives CSVGEGLGGAFF.

The V and J genes are TRBV7-2 and TRBJ2-3, with D perhaps matching TRBD1 or TRBD2 (5 bases each). V shed 6 bases and J shed 1 base, with 26 bases lying between them. Germline V gene sequence: CDR1 SGHTA, CDR2 FQGNSA. The CDR3 spans 19 residues. The CDR3 loop is CASSLMGRGLRRRTDTQYF. As DNA, the CDR3 is TGTGCCAGCAGTCTAATGGGTCGGGGCCTACGCCGGCGCACAGATACGCAGTATTTT.

This chain joins TRBV7-3 and TRBJ2-1; D unresolved. The CDR3 has 13 residues. CDR1 is SGHTA, CDR2 FQGTGA, per germline. Trimming cost V 5 bases and J 6 bases, with 11 bases left between them. Written as DNA, the CDR3 is TGTGCCAGCAGCCACTCTCTCTCCAATGAGCAGTTCTTC. Translating it yields CASSHSLSNEQFF.

The chain carries TRBV6-5 and TRBJ2-2; 10 bases fit TRBD1. V lost 6 bases, J lost 5 bases, and 3 bases stayed unmatched. In germline, CDR1 is MNHEY, CDR2 SVGAGI. The CDR3 is 14 residues long. CDR3 in amino acids: CASRRQGATGELFF. The DNA for the CDR3 is TGTGCCAGCAGGCGACAGGGGGCTACCGGGGAGCTGTTTTTT.

The chain is built from TRBV5-1 and TRBJ2-1, with D possibly matching TRBD1 (5 bases). The CDR3 extends over 11 amino acids. V lost 6 bases, J lost 5 bases, and 6 bases lay in between. Germline V gives CDR1 SGHRS, CDR2 YFSETQ. The CDR3, as DNA: TGCGCCAGCACAGGGAACAATGAGCAGTTCTTC. The encoded protein is CASTGNNEQFF.

J is TRBJ2-3 and V is TRBV29-1; 13 nucleotides align to TRBD2. The length of the CDR3 is 15 residues. The germline CDR1 and CDR2 sequences are SQVTM and ANQGSEA. CDR3 sequence (DNA): TGCGGGTCAACGGGACTAGCGGGGAGCACAGATACGCAGTATTTT. This gives the protein CGSTGLAGSTDTQYF.

The rearrangement links TRBV9 to TRBJ2-3; TRBD2 matches at 9 bases. The CDR3 length is 15 residues. The germline CDR1 and CDR2 sequences are SGDLS and YYNGEE. Trimming removed 0 bases from V and 3 bases from J; junction bases left unmatched: 2. The CDR3 protein is CASSVGSGGTDTQYF. CDR3 in DNA: TGTGCCAGCAGCGTAGGTAGCGGGGGAACAGATACGCAGTATTTT.

V usage is TRBV4-2 and J usage is TRBJ2-7; perhaps TRBD2 as D (5 bases). Germline assignment: CDR1 LGHNA and CDR2 YNFKEQ. V dropped 0 bases and J dropped 4 bases, with 7 bases sitting between them. CDR3 size: 13 residues. The CDR3 nucleotides read TGTGCCAGCAGCCAAGATCGGGATTACGAGCAGTACTTC. Residues: CASSQDRDYEQYF.

The chain links TRBV5-4 to TRBJ2-3; 9 bases line up with TRBD1. Germline CDR1 SGHNT, CDR2 YYREEE (reference sequence). This CDR3 is 14 amino acids long. V was clipped by 2 bases and J by 4 bases; unmatched bases: 2. The CDR3 coding sequence is TGTGCCAGCAGCTTACAGGGGGCAGCAGATACGCAGTATTTT. Translation gives CASSLQGAADTQYF.

The J gene is TRBJ1-4, the V gene TRBV13; D gene unclear. Germline CDR1 PRHDT, CDR2 FYEKMQ (reference sequence). The length of the CDR3 is 14 residues. Trimming pared 6 bases from V and 3 bases from J, leaving 11 bases between. CDR3 DNA: TGTGCCAGCAGTTCAGGTGGTTCTAATGAAAAACTGTTTTTT. Translating gives CASSSGGSNEKLFF. The full variable domain, rest sourced from reference TRBV13 and TRBJ1-4, is AAGVIQSPRHLIKEKRETATLKCYPIPRHDTVYWYQQGPGQDPQFLISFYEKMQSDKGSIPDRFSAQQFSDYHSELNMSSLELGDSALYFCASSSGGSNEKLFFGSGTQLSVL.

The chain is built from TRBV7-4 and TRBJ2-1; D call uncertain. Germline V CDR1 and CDR2: SGHVT, SQSDAQ. CDR3 length: 12 amino acids. The germline V and J ends were trimmed by 1 base and 7 bases, with 5 bases remaining between them. CDR3 sequence: CASSLESNEQFF. CDR3 nucleotides: TGTGCCAGCAGCTTAGAATCGAATGAGCAGTTCTTC.

This clone was recorded a few times. Other DNA sequences in this sample translate to the same CDR3. V usage is TRBV6-5 and J usage is TRBJ1-1; TRBD1 might be the D (5 bases). The CDR3 length is 12 residues. Germline V CDR1 and CDR2: MNHEY, SVGAGI. Trimming took off 2 bases at V and 4 bases at J, with 5 bases between the two ends. The chain's CDR3 is CASSYGGTEAFF. In DNA form, the CDR3 reads TGTGCCAGCAGTTACGGGGGCACTGAAGCTTTCTTT.

The chain has TRBV12-5 and TRBJ1-1; D gene ambiguous. The germline V gene encodes CDR1 LGHNT and CDR2 FRNRAP. The CDR3 contains 13 residues. Trimming stripped 3 bases from V and 1 base from J, with 6 bases between. CDR3 bases: TGTGCTAGTGGTTTTTCAGCGAACACTGAAGCTTTCTTT. Encoded protein: CASGFSANTEAFF.

The CDR3 region has the DNA TGCGCCAGCAGTCAATATCGGCGGAGGAACACTGAAGCTTTCTTT. This codes for CASSQYRRRNTEAFF. The chain has TRBV23-1 and TRBJ1-1; D uncertain. TRBV23-1 is known as an ORF, though its function is uncertain. Trimming removed 1 base from V and 1 base from J, with 10 bases in between. The CDR3 is 15 amino acids.